This record covers a single T cell receptor (beta chain). These data originate in a study of blood T cell repertoires in COVID-19. Study-level information: Some COVID-19 samples were acute and others convalescent; all came from the United States, Italy and Spain. T cells, B-cell-depleted T cells, or PBMCs supplied cDNA or gDNA.

Authors' processing steps: It was from reference gene primer amplification that nucleated cell counts were estimated. Only in-frame clones appear in the TCRdb table, and some are missing; sequencing was by immunoSEQ multiplex PCR. V and J calls and clone size are given by that table; D and trimming were obtained from the DNA. The sample includes 200,000 to 250,000 clones, about 90% seen only once; the top ten take about 0.8%. V lost 8 bases, J lost 1 base, and 4 bases stayed unmatched. This CDR3 has 13 residues. Per the germline V gene, CDR1 is GTSNPN and CDR2 is SVGIG (reference sequence). The sequencing input was peripheral blood. The genes are TRBV30 and TRBJ1-2, with 10 nucleotides matching TRBD1. The origin of this receptor is a man aged 55 to 70 with COVID-19, enrolled during active disease. CDR3 nucleotides: TGTGCCGGATGGGACAGGGGTAACTATGGCTACACCTTC. Translated: CAGWDRGNYGYTF.